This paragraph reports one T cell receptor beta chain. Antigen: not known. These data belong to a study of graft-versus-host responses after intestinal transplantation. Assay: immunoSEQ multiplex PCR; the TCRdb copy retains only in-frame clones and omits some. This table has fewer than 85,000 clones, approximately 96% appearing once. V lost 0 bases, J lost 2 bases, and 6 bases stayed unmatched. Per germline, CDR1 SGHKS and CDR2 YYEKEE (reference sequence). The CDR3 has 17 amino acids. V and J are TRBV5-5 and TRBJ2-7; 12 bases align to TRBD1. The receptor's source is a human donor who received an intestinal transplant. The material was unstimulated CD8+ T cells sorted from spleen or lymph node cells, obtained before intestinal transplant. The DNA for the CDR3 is TGTGCCAGCAGCTTGGTGGTACGGGACAGGGGGCCCTACGAGCAGTACTTC. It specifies CASSLVVRDRGPYEQYF.